This T cell receptor (beta chain) was recorded in a study of human T cells and chemical hapten exposure. At the level of the study: Patches with 0.01% DPC went on the upper back, and the tests were read at 6 days. The variation in per-sample TCR yields arose mainly from small differences in pooled library volumes.

This clonotype was counted ten times or more. Its antigen is still unknown. TCRdb called the RACE reads again in MiXCR, with one record for every CDR3 protein. In the table there are more than 70,000 distinct CDR3 sequences, approximately 10% of which are singletons. Study results and limitations: Having alopecia, the donors may differ immunologically from healthy people.

The ends lost 2 bases at V and 1 base at J; junction bases unmatched: 7. Per germline, CDR1 DFQATT and CDR2 SNEGSKA (reference sequence). This CDR3 comprises 16 residues. Time point noted: patch test 3, about 24 weeks after DPC sensitization. Treatment meaning: therapeutic diphenylcyclopropenone sensitization with weekly scalp DPC. Participating donors were patients with alopecia, aged 18 to 70 years, considered appropriate candidates for DPC. The TCR sequence derives from a woman between 25 and 40 years old with alopecia areata. Some clones in this sample may be carry-over from other donors' samples. The sample here was whole blood, taken in connection with sensitization to the hapten diphenylcyclopropenone (DPC). The V gene is TRBV20-1, the J gene TRBJ2-3; the match to TRBD2 covers 9 bases. CDR3 in amino acids: CSARRIIAGGTDTQYF. The CDR3 DNA is TGCAGTGCTAGACGTATTATAGCGGGAGGCACAGATACGCAGTATTTT.